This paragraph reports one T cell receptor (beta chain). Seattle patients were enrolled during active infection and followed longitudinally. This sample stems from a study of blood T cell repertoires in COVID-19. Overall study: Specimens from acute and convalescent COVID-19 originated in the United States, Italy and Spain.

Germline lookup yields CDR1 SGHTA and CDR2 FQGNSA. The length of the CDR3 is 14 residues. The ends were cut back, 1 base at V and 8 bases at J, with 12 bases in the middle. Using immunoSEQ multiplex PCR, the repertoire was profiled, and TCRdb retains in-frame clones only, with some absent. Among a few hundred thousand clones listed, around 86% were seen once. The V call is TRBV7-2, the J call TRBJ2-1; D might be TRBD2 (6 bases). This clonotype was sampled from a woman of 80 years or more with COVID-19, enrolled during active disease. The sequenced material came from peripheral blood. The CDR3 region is CASSLGLGGHEQFF. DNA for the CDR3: TGTGCCAGCAGCTTAGGATTGGGGGGTCATGAGCAGTTCTTC.